This T cell receptor (beta chain) was profiled in a study of blood T cell repertoires in COVID-19 (dated by TCRdb to between 2020 and 2021). Context from the whole study: Samples covering the acute and convalescent phases of COVID-19 were provided by collaborators in the United States, Italy and Spain. The material from the prospective study consisted of cDNA or gDNA derived from T cells, B-cell-depleted T cells, or PBMCs. The repertoires were released in a freely available public database meant as a resource for research on the immune response to SARS-CoV-2. Where available, HLA class I and class II types were taken from metadata supplied by the sample provider and were not determined by assay-based typing. Deeply sampled blood TCRbeta repertoires from subjects exposed to, actively infected with, or recovered from COVID-19 were included in the dataset. Nearly every sample came with metadata listing a de-identified subject ID, COVID-19 status, age in years and sex. Samples were obtained from the ongoing ImmuneRACE study (first 160 participants) and from 1,254 subjects provided by 6 global collaborators.

On this clone: Its antigen is still unknown. No base qualities exist here, and no much larger clone lies one base off it.

At one collaborating source in Seattle, patients were enrolled during active infection and were followed longitudinally through the course of disease. Each collaborating institution followed its own protocols to collect whole blood in K2EDTA tubes. For TCRbeta analysis, collaborators shipped samples as frozen whole blood, isolated PBMCs, or DNA extracted from either of those sample types. The germline V gene gives CDR1 as SNHLY and CDR2 as FYNNEI. Reading from cysteine to phenylalanine, the CDR3 counts 15 amino acids. Solely the CDR3 DNA is kept, with 45 bases framed from the first base. V loses 6 bases of germline sequence and J loses 10 bases, and the interval between the two ends is 21 bases. Broader findings and caveats from the paper: The quantity of clinical and demographic metadata differed by source and by participant and was supplied without curation.

The immunoSEQ Assay, a bias-controlled multiplex PCR, was used to amplify TCRbeta CDR3 regions from genomic DNA. The original pipeline was this. The number of nucleated cells in each sample was estimated from the amplification of reference gene primers within the assay. To quantify the absolute abundance of each unique TCRbeta CDR3 rearrangement, sequence reads were collapsed and filtered. For each sample, productive Simpson clonality was calculated by taking the square root of Simpson's diversity index across productive rearrangements. Here the immuneACCESS table is served through TCRdb, limited to in-frame sequences with V and J called. Missing clones are a known gap in these copies; in checked studies unresolved V genes cover under half, and the rest lacks a known reason. V and J calls plus clone size are reproduced from that table; the DNA served to infer D and trimming. This sample has some 310,000 clones in its table, and 75% to 90% of those were observed once. Of the sample, less than 3% falls within the top ten clones.

Here the chain combines TRBV2 and TRBJ1-4; TRBD1 is possibly the D segment (6 matching bases). The sequenced sample consisted of peripheral blood. This TCR was recovered from a woman aged 25-40 years with COVID-19, enrolled during active disease. The CDR3 protein is CASSLGTTLSGKLFF. The bases read TGTGCCAGCAGCCTCGGGACAACACTGAGTGGAAAACTGTTTTTT.